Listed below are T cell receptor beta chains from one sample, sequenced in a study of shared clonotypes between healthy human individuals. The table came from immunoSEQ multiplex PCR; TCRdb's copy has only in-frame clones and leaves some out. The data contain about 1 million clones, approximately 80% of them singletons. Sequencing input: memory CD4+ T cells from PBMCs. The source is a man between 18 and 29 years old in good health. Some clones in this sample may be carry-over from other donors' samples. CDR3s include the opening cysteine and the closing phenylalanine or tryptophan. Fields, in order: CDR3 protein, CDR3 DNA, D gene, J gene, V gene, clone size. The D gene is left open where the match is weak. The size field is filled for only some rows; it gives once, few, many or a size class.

CASSYGGGTTYEQYF TGTGCCAGCAGTTATGGGGGGGGGACCACCTACGAGCAGTACTTC TRBD2 TRBJ2-7 TRBV6-6 -
CASSLSTLGGYEQYF TGTGCCAGCAGCTTGAGCACCCTGGGTGGCTACGAGCAGTACTTC - TRBJ2-7 TRBV11-2 -
CASRRTGTGAYNEQFF TGTGCCAGTAGACGAACCGGGACAGGAGCCTACAATGAGCAGTTCTTC TRBD1 TRBJ2-1 TRBV19 once
CASSRTGNTEAFF TGTGCCAGCTCCCGGACGGGTAACACTGAAGCTTTCTTT - TRBJ1-1 TRBV18 -
CASSSREEGYTF TGTGCCAGCAGTTCCAGGGAGGAGGGCTACACCTTC - TRBJ1-2 TRBV28 -
CASRPRQGQETQYF TGTGCCAGCAGGCCCAGACAGGGGCAAGAGACCCAGTACTTC TRBD1 TRBJ2-5 TRBV6-1 -
CASSPMTGGGETQYF TGTGCCAGCTCACCAATGACAGGCGGAGGGGAGACCCAGTACTTC - TRBJ2-5 TRBV18 -
CATLDRVIYEQYF TGTGCCACCTTAGACAGGGTCATATACGAGCAGTACTTC TRBD1 TRBJ2-7 TRBV28 -
CASSYGTGAQPQHF TGTGCCAGCAGTTATGGTACAGGGGCTCAGCCCCAGCATTTT TRBD1 TRBJ1-5 TRBV6-5 once
CASSVGGGNTIYF TGTGCCAGCAGCGTAGGGGGTGGAAACACCATATATTTT - TRBJ1-3 TRBV9 -
CASREAGGPDTGELFF TGTGCCAGCAGGGAAGCGGGAGGGCCGGACACCGGGGAGCTGTTTTTT TRBD2 TRBJ2-2 TRBV27 few
CASRRAGGVYNEQFF TGTGCCAGCAGACGAGCGGGAGGAGTCTACAATGAGCAGTTCTTC TRBD2 TRBJ2-1 TRBV11-2 -
CASSFQSGYTGELFF TGTGCCAGCAGCTTCCAAAGCGGGTACACCGGGGAGCTGTTTTTT - TRBJ2-2 TRBV7-9 once
CASSPTPSDITGELFF TGTGCCAGCAGTCCAACTCCGAGCGATATCACCGGGGAGCTGTTTTTT - TRBJ2-2 TRBV28 once
CASSLRLADTQYF TGTGCCAGCAGTTTAAGACTAGCTGATACGCAGTATTTT TRBD2 TRBJ2-3 TRBV28 few
CASSFDRTGQPQHF TGTGCCAGCAGCTTCGACAGGACAGGTCAGCCCCAGCATTTT TRBD1 TRBJ1-5 TRBV7-9 -
CASSKMNPSARQESSYEQYF TGTGCCAGCAGCAAAATGAACCCTTCGGCTCGACAAGAAAGCTCCTACGAGCAGTACTTC - TRBJ2-7 TRBV21-1 -
CASSGLLAELGEQFF TGTGCCAGCTCCGGGTTGTTAGCGGAGTTAGGGGAGCAGTTCTTC - TRBJ2-1 TRBV6-1 -
CASSLRLTDTQYF TGTGCCAGCAGCCTTCGACTAACAGATACGCAGTATTTT - TRBJ2-3 TRBV7-2 -
CASSQTVQSEQYF TGCGCCAGCAGTCAGACAGTCCAAAGCGAGCAGTACTTC - TRBJ2-7 TRBV10-1 -
CASSEAPANTEAFF TGTGCCAGCAGTGAAGCGCCGGCGAACACTGAAGCTTTCTTT - TRBJ1-1 TRBV6-1 -
CASSPRSQPGRARIFNQPQHF TGTGCCAGCAGCCCCAGATCCCAACCAGGACGTGCTCGAATCTTCAATCAGCCCCAGCATTTT - TRBJ1-5 TRBV9 -
CSARALETQYF TGCAGTGCTAGGGCCCTTGAGACCCAGTACTTC - TRBJ2-5 TRBV20-1 -
CASSQDLGQGAYGYTF TGCGCCAGCAGCCAAGATCTCGGGCAGGGGGCGTACGGCTACACCTTC TRBD1 TRBJ1-2 TRBV4-3 -
CATSRDSSGRVSGANVLTF TGTGCCACCAGCAGAGATTCGTCGGGGCGGGTCTCTGGGGCCAACGTCCTGACTTTC - TRBJ2-6 TRBV15 -
CASSVRTSGNEQFF TGTGCCAGCAGCGTACGGACTAGCGGCAATGAGCAGTTCTTC TRBD2 TRBJ2-1 TRBV9 -
CASSVGGGNQPQHF TGTGCCAGCAGCGTAGGGGGAGGCAATCAGCCCCAGCATTTT - TRBJ1-5 TRBV9 -
CASSSQGVGKLFF TGTGCCAGCAGCAGTCAGGGGGTCGGAAAACTGTTTTTT TRBD1 TRBJ1-4 TRBV5-8 once
CASSYSGLNVWEQYF TGTGCCAGCAGTTACTCGGGACTCAACGTCTGGGAGCAGTACTTC - TRBJ2-7 TRBV6-6 -
CASSLAPTNSYEQYF TGTGCCAGCAGCTTAGCGCCGACCAACTCCTACGAGCAGTACTTC - TRBJ2-7 TRBV7-3 -
CASSIWPGRARTEAFF TGTGCCAGTAGTATTTGGCCAGGACGGGCGAGGACTGAAGCTTTCTTT - TRBJ1-1 TRBV19 -